This T cell receptor (beta chain) derives from a study of cytomegalovirus exposure and HLA in healthy donors. Study background: Early released data comprised some 85 million unique TCRs from HLA-typed donors.

As to this clone: Its antigen is still unknown.

Study-wide results and limits: V- and J-gene trimming of TCR beta was linked (in a later analysis) to a missense DCLRE1C variant. The study recorded some 160 TCR beta chains that were cytomegalovirus-associated. Analyses of presence/absence relied on an assumption of roughly uniform sequencing depth across donors.

The CDR3 spans 12 residues. Per the germline V gene, CDR1 is SNHLY and CDR2 is FYNNEI. V lost 6 bases, J lost 9 bases, and 14 bases lay in between. The PCR had 60 Vbeta and 13 Jbeta primers. Repertoires were generated with immunoSEQ multiplex PCR, while TCRdb's copy carries only in-frame clones and drops some. This table has fewer than 250,000 clones, more than 70% appearing once. Sequencing was done on a sample of PBMCs. V and J are TRBV2 and TRBJ1-1, with D unresolved. The receptor was isolated from a man aged 40-49 years in good health and CMV-seropositive. As DNA, the CDR3 is TGTGCCAGCAGCGGACTGGTGGAAAAAGCTTTCTTT. Translation gives CASSGLVEKAFF.